This T cell receptor beta chain comes out of a study of cytomegalovirus exposure and HLA in healthy donors. Study-wide results and caveats: Follow-up analysis later connected one missense variant in DCLRE1C with trimming of TCR beta V- and J-genes. Per a later analysis, 15,000 to 20,000 TCR beta sequences showed association with HLA alleles at 0.05 false discovery rate. A later analysis found most CMV-associated TCR beta chains apparently HLA-restricted.

J lost 4 bases, V lost 1 base, and 7 bases had no gene match. The CDR3 covers 16 residues. Germline V lookup: CDR1 SGHNT, CDR2 YENEEA. It was with 60 Vbeta and 13 Jbeta primers that the PCR ran. Produced via immunoSEQ multiplex PCR; TCRdb's table is partial and in-frame only. This table has about 200,000 clones, 60% to 85% appearing once. A word on this clone: Its antigen is as yet unknown.

The chain uses TRBV11-3 and TRBJ2-1; TRBD1 matches at 7 bases. The receptor was isolated from a girl between 10 and 17 years old in good health and CMV-seropositive. Sequenced input: PBMCs. CDR3 DNA sequence: TGTGCCAGCAGCTTAGGGCACAGGGGTGAATACAATGAGCAGTTCTTC. Translated, it gives CASSLGHRGEYNEQFF.